Here is one T cell receptor beta chain with its context. Its antigen is as yet unknown. This may be a read error: a much more frequent sequence differs by one nucleotide. The CDR3 loop spans 17 amino acids. CDR1 is MGHRA, CDR2 YSYEKL, per germline. These data come from a study of tumor-infiltrating lymphocytes in primary liver carcinoma. Study overall: Surgery removed the patients' primary liver carcinoma. Read depth, roughly 3.65 to 8 million productive TCRbeta reads, did not differ significantly between tissues.

Study results and limitations: Without sorting, CD4+ versus CD8+ T cell repertoires were not compared.

In addition to blood RNA drawn from unsorted whole blood, germline DNA was extracted. Constant-region priming of around 500 ng total RNA yielded TCR beta cDNA. Libraries of TCR beta came from three nested multiplex PCR rounds with slightly modified ARM-PCR. A C-beta reverse primer and TRBV1-TRBV30 forward primers served in each of the first two PCR rounds, at 9 to 10 cycles apiece. TCRdb re-analysed the multiplex PCR reads in MiXCR, keeping a single row per CDR3 protein. The sample carries approximately 300,000 distinct CDR3 sequences, 50% to 70% recorded once. The source is a man in his forties with primary liver carcinoma and hepatitis B virus infection. The chain links TRBV4-1 to TRBJ1-3; 7 bases are shared with TRBD1. Input material: peripheral blood. The CDR3 protein is CAGSQDPGEGARNTIYF. CDR3 in DNA: TGCGCCGGCAGCCAAGACCCTGGTGAGGGGGCTCGAAACACCATATATTTT.